A single sample gave rise to the 5 T cell receptor beta chains below, sequenced in a study of HIV-infected patients and healthy controls. About 480 ng RNA was reverse transcribed with alpha and beta constant-region primers. Alpha and beta chain libraries were made separately by chain-specific third strand synthesis with multiplexing indices. One entry per CDR3 protein, called by TCRdb with MiXCR from the 5' RACE reads. The table shows more than 9,500 distinct CDR3 sequences, with around 9% occurring only once. No cell fractionation was done, so the repertoire covers all unsorted peripheral blood T cells. The sequenced sample was blood, obtained before antiretroviral therapy. The receptors were gathered from an adult with HIV infection. The donor label of this sample is uncertain.

This clonotype was counted many times. This rearrangement joins TRBV15 to TRBJ2-2; the D gene is possibly TRBD1 (6 bases). V lost 5 bases to trimming and J lost 6 bases, with 10 bases between them. The CDR3 covers 13 residues. Germline CDR1 LNHNV, CDR2 YYDKDF (reference sequence). This CDR3 reads CATSSSGAGELFF. DNA of the CDR3: TGTGCCACCAGCTCCTCAGGGGCCGGGGAGCTGTTTTTT. The whole variable domain, remainder taken from reference TRBV15 and TRBJ2-2, is DAMVIQNPRYQVTQFGKPVTLSCSQTLNHNVMYWYQQKSSQAPKLLFHYYDKDFNNEADTPDNFQSRRPNTSFCFLDIRSPGLGDTAMYLCATSSSGAGELFFGEGSRLTVL.

This clonotype occurred many times. The chain carries TRBV27 and TRBJ1-5; no clear D. The CDR3 is 15 amino acids. Germline CDR1 reads MNHEY; CDR2 reads SMNVEV (reference sequence). The V end was cut by 0 bases, the J end by 1 base, with 7 bases between. This CDR3 is CASSLSMGSNQPQHF. CDR3 nucleotides: TGTGCCAGCAGTTTATCCATGGGGAGCAATCAGCCCCAGCATTTT.

This clonotype showed up many times. This chain connects TRBV6-6 to TRBJ2-7; D unresolved. Trimming pared 6 bases from V and 2 bases from J, leaving 8 bases between. CDR1 and CDR2 from the germline V gene are MNHNY and SVGAGI (reference sequence). There are 12 residues in the CDR3. The CDR3 nucleotides read TGTGCCAGCAGGTCCTCGACCTACGAGCAGTACTTC. Encoded protein: CASRSSTYEQYF.

This clonotype was seen many times. V gene TRBV6-6 combines with J gene TRBJ2-3; D is undetermined. Looked up from germline, CDR1 is MNHNY and CDR2 is SVGAGI (reference sequence). The CDR3 sequence is 15 residues long. The V end was cut by 5 bases, the J end by 0 bases, with 12 bases between. In nucleotides, the CDR3 is TGTGCCAGCAGTCAGCCGACTGTTAGCACAGATACGCAGTATTTT. Its protein is CASSQPTVSTDTQYF.

This clonotype has ten or more counts. J is TRBJ1-6 and V is TRBV30; 7 bases are a match to TRBD1. Germline V gene data show CDR1 as GTSNPN and CDR2 as SVGIG (reference sequence). The junction had 7 bases not matched to a gene; V was cut back by 4 bases and J by 7 bases. This CDR3 is built from 14 residues. CDR3 amino acids: CAWIRTGLNSPLHF. As DNA, the CDR3 is TGTGCCTGGATTCGGACAGGTTTGAATTCACCCCTCCACTTT. Looking up the rest from reference TRBV30 and TRBJ1-6 gives the full variable domain: SQTIHQWPATLVQPVGSPLSLECTVEGTSNPNLYWYRQAAGRGLQLLFYSVGIGQISSEVPQNLSASRPQDRQFILSSKKLLLSDSGFYLCAWIRTGLNSPLHFGNGTRLTVT.